The source of this TCR beta chain is a study of T cells in Graves' hyperthyroidism and ophthalmopathy. V lost 4 bases, J lost 3 bases, and 9 bases lay in between. This CDR3 region has 13 residues. Germline CDR1 SGHKS, CDR2 YYEKEE (reference sequence). Overall study results and limits: The blood repertoire included most of the expanded thyroid clonotypes above 0.001. Ophthalmopathy, which appeared later, was predicted by the model a median about 6 months before onset.

RNA transcripts provided the source from which TCR beta CDR3 regions were amplified. In the first-round RT-PCR of the TCR CDR3, the HTBI primer set was used. TCRdb re-called the multiplex PCR reads through MiXCR, storing one row per CDR3 protein. Of a few hundred thousand distinct CDR3 sequences listed, around 16% are singletons. This clonotype showed up just a few times. Its antigen is undetermined. It was considered stable Graves' hyperthyroidism when ophthalmopathy did not progress within 18 months. Newly diagnosed hyperthyroidism patients aged 18 to 65 years had disease lasting under 2 months. Sequencing used blood. The TCR comes from a man in his forties or fifties with Graves' hyperthyroidism. V is TRBV5-5 and J is TRBJ2-3; D gene ambiguous. The CDR3 DNA sequence: TGTGCCAGCAGCCCTCTAGGAACAGATACGCAGTATTTT. Translated: CASSPLGTDTQYF.